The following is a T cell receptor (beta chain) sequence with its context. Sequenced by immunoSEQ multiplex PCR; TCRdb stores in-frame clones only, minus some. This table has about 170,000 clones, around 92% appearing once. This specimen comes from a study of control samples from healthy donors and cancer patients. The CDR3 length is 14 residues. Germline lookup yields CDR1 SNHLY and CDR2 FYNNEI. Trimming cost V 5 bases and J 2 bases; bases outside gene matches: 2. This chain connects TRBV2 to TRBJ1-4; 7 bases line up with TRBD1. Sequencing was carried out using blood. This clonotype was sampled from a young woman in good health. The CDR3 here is CASSTGVTNEKLFF. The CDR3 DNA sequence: TGTGCCAGCAGTACAGGGGTTACTAATGAAAAACTGTTTTTT. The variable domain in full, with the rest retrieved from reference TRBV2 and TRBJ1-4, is EPEVTQTPSHQVTQMGQEVILRCVPISNHLYFYWYRQILGQKVEFLVSFYNNEISEKSEIFDDQFSVERPDGSNFTLKIRSTKLEDSAMYFCASSTGVTNEKLFFGSGTQLSVL.